The 15 T cell receptor beta chains listed next were all sequenced from one sample in a study of shared clonotypes between healthy human individuals. Sequencing was performed with immunoSEQ multiplex PCR; in TCRdb, only in-frame clones are kept and a portion is missing. The sample carries some 2,400,000 clones, around 95% recorded once. Sample: naive CD4+ T cells sorted from blood. Subset: CD45RA+ positively selected. These receptors were taken from a man aged 18 to 35 in good health.

The chain joins TRBV7-6 to TRBJ1-5; weak D call: TRBD1 (6 bases). The V gene lost 1 base and the J gene lost 7 bases, with 11 bases spanning the gap. Germline values: CDR1 SGHVS, CDR2 FNYEAQ. The length of the CDR3 is 14 residues. The CDR3 DNA follows: TGTGCCAGCAGCTTAGAACAGGGTGCCCAGCCCCAGCATTTT. It specifies CASSLEQGAQPQHF.

The V call is TRBV6-1, the J call TRBJ1-5, with D possibly matching TRBD1 (6 bases). The CDR3 is 15 residues long. V gave up 1 base and J gave up 2 bases, with 9 bases separating them. Per the germline V gene, CDR1 is MNHNS and CDR2 is SASEGT. In nucleotides, the CDR3 is TGTGCCAGCAGTGAAGACGGGGGCCGCAATCAGCCCCAGCATTTT. Protein sequence: CASSEDGGRNQPQHF.

This chain connects TRBV7-2 to TRBJ1-6; a possible D gene is TRBD1 (5 bases). The CDR3 has 15 amino acids. Deletions cut 4 bases from V and 8 bases from J, with 15 bases between. Germline V gene lookup returns CDR1 SGHTA and CDR2 FQGNSA. CDR3 in amino acids: CASSSRTKQDSPLHF. The DNA of the CDR3 is TGTGCCAGCAGCTCTAGGACAAAGCAAGATTCACCCCTCCACTTT.

This clone showed up just once. This chain connects TRBV4-1 to TRBJ2-1; D is tentatively TRBD1 or TRBD2 (5 bases each). The CDR3 contains 16 residues. Germline V gene sequence: CDR1 MGHRA, CDR2 YSYEKL. V was trimmed by 1 base and J by 0 bases, leaving 10 bases between them. CDR3 loop: CASSQGAGSSYNEQFF. CDR3 DNA sequence: TGCGCCAGCAGCCAAGGCGCAGGGAGCTCCTACAATGAGCAGTTCTTC.

V and J are TRBV6-1 and TRBJ1-2; D is uncertain. Trimming removed 1 base at V and 6 bases at J, with 12 bases between. The length of the CDR3 is 14 residues. Germline lookup yields CDR1 MNHNS and CDR2 SASEGT. The CDR3 reads CASSEGTRWDGYTF. CDR3 coding DNA: TGTGCCAGCAGTGAAGGGACGAGGTGGGATGGCTACACCTTC.

This chain connects TRBV18 to TRBJ1-5; perhaps TRBD1 as D (5 bases). Per germline, CDR1 KGHSH and CDR2 LQKENI. V dropped 5 bases and J dropped 1 base, with 12 bases sitting between them. The CDR3 is 15 residues long. CDR3 in DNA: TGTGCCAGCTCAGCCGGACATGGAAGCAATCAGCCCCAGCATTTT. Residues: CASSAGHGSNQPQHF.

This rearrangement joins TRBV6-4 to TRBJ2-1, with 8 nucleotides matching TRBD2. Trimming cost V 2 bases and J 1 base; bases outside gene matches: 7. The CDR3 totals 17 residues. Germline CDR1 is MRHNA and CDR2 is SNTAGT. CDR3 in DNA: TGTGCCAGCAGTGACACACATAGCGGGAAGTCCTACAATGAGCAGTTCTTC. This sequence encodes CASSDTHSGKSYNEQFF.

The chain has TRBV6-1 and TRBJ2-5, with TRBD1 as a possible D gene (5 bases). The J call may be wrong; the DNA end is better matched by TRBJ2-7. The CDR3 extends over 13 amino acids. Germline V gives CDR1 MNHNS, CDR2 SASEGT. CDR3 sequence: CASSRGGAYEQYF. For the CDR3, the DNA is TGTGCCAGCAGCCGCGGTGGGGCGTACGAGCAGTACTTC.

This chain joins TRBV10-1 and TRBJ2-1, with 11 bases that match TRBD2. Germline V gene sequence: CDR1 WNHNN, CDR2 SYGVQD (reference sequence). This CDR3 is built from 15 residues. V lost 5 bases, J lost 8 bases, and 8 bases stayed unmatched. CDR3 in amino acids: CASSRTSGGGDEQFF. In DNA form, the CDR3 reads TGCGCCAGCAGTCGTACTAGCGGGGGAGGCGATGAGCAGTTCTTC.

This clone was seen a single time. Other nucleotide sequences from this sample produce the same CDR3. The chain has TRBV5-1 and TRBJ2-1; D is undetermined. This CDR3 is 15 amino acids long. Trimming removed 2 bases at V and 0 bases at J, with 9 bases between. Germline V lookup: CDR1 SGHRS, CDR2 YFSETQ. The CDR3 DNA follows: TGCGCCAGCAGCTTAAGGGTCAGCTCCTACAATGAGCAGTTCTTC. Its protein is CASSLRVSSYNEQFF.

The J gene is TRBJ2-2, the V gene TRBV5-4; 9 bases align to TRBD2. The J segment lost 5 bases and the V segment lost 2 bases, leaving 4 bases of the junction unmatched. Germline V CDR1 and CDR2: SGHNT, YYREEE (reference sequence). The CDR3 loop spans 15 amino acids. The CDR3 sequence is CASSFGAGGTGELFF. The DNA for the CDR3 is TGTGCCAGCAGCTTCGGAGCGGGAGGTACCGGGGAGCTGTTTTTT. Supplemented by reference TRBV5-4 and TRBJ2-2, the full variable domain reads ETGVTQSPTHLIKTRGQQVTLRCSSQSGHNTVSWYQQALGQGPQFIFQYYREEENGRGNFPPRFSGLQFPNYSSELNVNALELDDSALYLCASSFGAGGTGELFFGEGSRLTVL.

This clone was seen only once. The CDR3 is CASHTTGGSETQYF. As DNA, the CDR3 is TGCGCCAGCCATACGACAGGGGGATCGGAGACCCAGTACTTC. J is TRBJ2-5 and V is TRBV5-1, with TRBD1 matching over 9 bases. With V trimmed by 7 bases and J by 5 bases, 9 bases remained unmatched. This CDR3 has 14 amino acids. Germline V lookup: CDR1 SGHRS, CDR2 YFSETQ.

This clone was found once. The chain recombines TRBV30 with TRBJ2-7; D is unclear. The V end was cut by 7 bases, the J end by 8 bases, with 15 bases between. Germline values: CDR1 GTSNPN, CDR2 SVGIG (reference sequence). The CDR3 spans 11 residues. CDR3 protein: CASATDSKQYF. Here the CDR3 DNA reads TGTGCCTCGGCGACCGACTCTAAGCAGTACTTC.

V and J are TRBV28 and TRBJ1-3; TRBD1 is a possible D gene (6 bases). The CDR3 is made up of 16 amino acids. CDR1 MDHEN and CDR2 SYDVKM come from the germline V gene. The V gene lost 7 bases and the J gene lost 0 bases, with 16 bases spanning the gap. DNA for the CDR3: TGTGCCAGCACCCAGCCTGGGACACCCTCTGGAAACACCATATATTTT. This encodes CASTQPGTPSGNTIYF.

The rearrangement links TRBV7-2 to TRBJ1-2, with TRBD1 matching over 10 bases. The CDR3 contains 15 residues. J lost 4 bases, V lost 3 bases, and 5 bases had no gene match. Looked up from germline, CDR1 is SGHTA and CDR2 is FQGNSA. The CDR3 nucleotides read TGTGCCAGCAGCTTGGGACAGGGGTTATCCTATGGCTACACCTTC. This translates into CASSLGQGLSYGYTF.